This T cell receptor beta chain originates from a study of control samples from healthy donors and cancer patients. Here immunoSEQ multiplex PCR was the method, and the copy in TCRdb shows in-frame clones only, minus some. Of 60,000 to 85,000 clones in the sample, around 92% were seen once. The CDR3 is 15 amino acids. V was cut by 3 bases and J by 5 bases, with 15 bases left in between. From germline, CDR1 is KGHDR and CDR2 SFDVKD. V and J are TRBV24-1 and TRBJ2-5; D unclear. The sequence was obtained from a woman between 55 and 75 years old in good health. The material sequenced was blood. The CDR3 region is CATSDPGSLQETQYF. The CDR3 nucleotides read TGTGCCACCAGTGATCCGGGCTCCCTACAGGAGACCCAGTACTTC.